These T cell receptor beta chains were read from a single sample in a study of blood T cell repertoires in COVID-19. Profiled with immunoSEQ multiplex PCR; TCRdb holds only in-frame clones, not every one. This table has about 180,000 clones, 80% to 90% appearing once. The sequenced material came from PBMCs or T cells enriched from blood (not recorded which). These receptors were obtained from a woman between 40 and 50 years old with acute COVID-19. Both conserved end residues are part of each CDR3. The D gene is left open where the match is weak. Clone size appears in some rows only: once, few, many, or a class for an expanded clone.

d_gene,j_gene,abundance,len,v_gene,CDR3aa,CDR3nt
TRBD2,TRBJ2-2,-,18,TRBV4-1,CASSQPGGLASNTGELFF,TGCGCCAGCAGCCAACCAGGGGGACTAGCTTCGAACACCGGGGAGCTGTTTTTT
TRBD2,TRBJ2-7,-,16,TRBV19,CASSIGGLAATYEQYF,TGTGCCAGTAGTATAGGGGGACTAGCGGCTACCTACGAGCAGTACTTC
TRBD1,TRBJ1-2,-,15,TRBV5-1,CASSPDRAANYGYTF,TGCGCCAGCAGCCCTGACAGGGCGGCTAACTATGGCTACACCTTC
-,TRBJ2-3,-,14,TRBV19,CAPHARESTDTQYF,TGTGCCCCTCATGCCCGGGAGTCTACAGATACGCAGTATTTT
TRBD1,TRBJ2-7,-,14,TRBV28,CASYSRDRGIRQYF,TGTGCCAGCTACTCACGGGACAGGGGGATTAGGCAGTACTTC
-,TRBJ2-2,-,16,TRBV28,CAINLGSGANTGELFF,TGTGCCATTAACCTTGGGTCGGGGGCGAACACCGGGGAGCTGTTTTTT
-,TRBJ2-6,-,17,TRBV5-8,CASSLTSPYSGANVLTF,TGTGCCAGCAGCTTGACGTCTCCCTATTCTGGGGCCAACGTCCTGACTTTC
TRBD1,TRBJ1-2,-,14,TRBV15,CATSRLDRELGYTF,TGTGCCACCAGCCGTCTGGACAGGGAATTGGGCTACACCTTC
TRBD2,TRBJ2-1,-,15,TRBV3-1/TRBV3-2,CASSQDTGGADEQFF,TGTGCCAGCAGCCAAGATACCGGGGGGGCTGATGAGCAGTTCTTC
TRBD1,TRBJ1-4,-,14,TRBV6-5,CASSPGQGSEKLFF,TGTGCCAGCAGCCCGGGACAGGGAAGTGAAAAACTGTTTTTT
-,TRBJ2-3,-,14,TRBV30,CAWSIGGSTDTQYF,TGTGCCTGGAGTATAGGCGGGAGCACAGATACGCAGTATTTT
TRBD1,TRBJ1-2,-,15,TRBV30,CAWSIGTGGYYGYTF,TGTGCCTGGAGTATCGGGACAGGGGGCTACTATGGCTACACCTTC
TRBD1,TRBJ1-4,-,15,TRBV7-9,CASSSGQGVAEKLFF,TGTGCCAGCAGCTCGGGACAGGGGGTAGCTGAAAAACTGTTTTTT
-,TRBJ2-3,-,15,TRBV6-2/TRBV6-3,CASSYYRPSQDTQYF,TGTGCCAGCAGTTACTATCGGCCCTCACAGGATACGCAGTATTTT
-,TRBJ2-2,-,13,TRBV18,CASSPRSTGELFF,TGTGCCAGCTCACCACGGAGCACCGGGGAGCTGTTTTTT
-,TRBJ2-7,-,15,TRBV3-1/TRBV3-2,CASSPLGGITYEQYF,TGTGCCAGCAGCCCCTTGGGCGGGATAACCTACGAGCAGTACTTC
-,TRBJ2-3,once,14,TRBV7-3,CASSLRDSADTQYF,TGTGCCAGCAGCCTCCGGGACTCGGCAGATACGCAGTATTTT
TRBD2,TRBJ2-3,-,16,TRBV4-1,CASSHTAGGPTDTQYF,TGCGCCAGCAGCCATACTGCGGGGGGGCCCACAGATACGCAGTATTTT
TRBD1,TRBJ1-1,-,15,TRBV6-5,CASSKRGTGNTEAFF,TGTGCCAGCAGCAAAAGAGGGACAGGGAACACTGAAGCTTTCTTT
-,TRBJ2-3,-,16,TRBV5-5,CASSPRGLGNTDTQYF,TGTGCCAGCAGCCCCAGGGGATTAGGGAACACAGATACGCAGTATTTT
TRBD1,TRBJ1-4,-,16,TRBV15,CATSRVQQTGVEKLFF,TGTGCCACCAGCAGGGTACAACAGACAGGGGTAGAAAAACTGTTTTTT
TRBD2,TRBJ2-6,-,20,TRBV19,CASQTSGRAYRVGGANVLTF,TGTGCCAGCCAGACTAGCGGGAGGGCTTATAGAGTGGGAGGGGCCAACGTCCTGACTTTC
-,TRBJ1-1,-,15,TRBV11-2,CASSQPGGLNTEAFF,TGTGCCAGCAGCCAGCCCGGGGGGTTGAACACTGAAGCTTTCTTT
TRBD1,TRBJ1-1,-,15,TRBV6-5,CASSIGGTGGTEAFF,TGTGCCAGCAGTATCGGCGGGACAGGGGGTACTGAAGCTTTCTTT
-,TRBJ1-6,-,17,TRBV14,CASSQRRAGTGSITLHF,TGTGCCAGCAGCCAAAGAAGGGCCGGGACTGGATCGATCACCCTCCACTTT
-,TRBJ2-2,-,16,TRBV27,CASSLSSPSNTGELFF,TGTGCCAGCAGTTTATCGAGCCCGTCGAACACCGGGGAGCTGTTTTTT
TRBD2,TRBJ2-5,-,15,TRBV30,CAWGAGTSVQETQYF,TGTGCCTGGGGGGCCGGGACTAGCGTTCAAGAGACCCAGTACTTC